This is a list of T cell receptor beta chains from one sample in a study of radiotherapy plus CTLA-4 blockade in lung cancer. This table comes from immunoSEQ multiplex PCR, and its TCRdb copy is limited to in-frame clones, with some not included. This repertoire shows 48,000 or so clones, 80% to 90% found once; its top ten account for about 5%. Sample: peripheral blood, taken from a patient treated with radiotherapy plus ipilimumab. The receptors derive from a human donor with non-small cell lung cancer whose response to radiotherapy plus ipilimumab could not be evaluated. The CDR3 runs from the conserved cysteine through the conserved F or W. D genes are given only for firm matches. Part of the rows lack a size; the others show once, few, many or a class for expanded clones.

V gene: TRBV2
J gene: TRBJ2-6
D gene: NA
clone size: NA
CDR3 DNA: TGCGCCAGCAGTGTGGACAGTAGGGCCAACGTCCTGACTTTC
CDR3 protein: CASSVDSRANVLTF

V gene: TRBV7-2
J gene: TRBJ2-3
D gene: TRBD2
clone size: NA
CDR3 DNA: TGTGCCAGCAGCTGGGGGGGTCAGGTTTCAGATACGCAGTATTTT
CDR3 protein: CASSWGGQVSDTQYF

V gene: TRBV6-1
J gene: TRBJ1-1
D gene: TRBD1
clone size: NA
CDR3 DNA: TGTGCCAGCAGTGAAGCCCTCAGGGGGCGATTTGAAGCTTTCTTT
CDR3 protein: CASSEALRGRFEAFF

V gene: TRBV6-1
J gene: TRBJ2-7
D gene: TRBD1
clone size: NA
CDR3 DNA: TGTGCCAGCGGTGAGACAGGGGGTTACGAGCAGTACTTC
CDR3 protein: CASGETGGYEQYF

V gene: TRBV23-1
J gene: TRBJ1-1
D gene: TRBD1
clone size: NA
CDR3 DNA: TGCGCCAGCAGTCATAGGGACAGTTGGAACACTGAAGCTTTCTTT
CDR3 protein: CASSHRDSWNTEAFF

V gene: TRBV7-2
J gene: TRBJ1-1
D gene: TRBD1
clone size: NA
CDR3 DNA: TGTGCCAGCAGCGAACAGGGGATTGGGGGGACTGAAGCTTTCTTT
CDR3 protein: CASSEQGIGGTEAFF

V gene: TRBV4-2
J gene: TRBJ1-5
D gene: NA
clone size: NA
CDR3 DNA: TGTGCCAGCAGCCAAGCATGGGGGGTTAATCAGCCCCAGCATTTT
CDR3 protein: CASSQAWGVNQPQHF

V gene: TRBV5-5
J gene: TRBJ2-7
D gene: TRBD2
clone size: NA
CDR3 DNA: TGTGCCAGCAGCTTGGTCCGCGCAGCGGGACCCGTAGTTGGGGCATACGAGCAGTACTTC
CDR3 protein: CASSLVRAAGPVVGAYEQYF

V gene: TRBV18
J gene: TRBJ1-5
D gene: TRBD1
clone size: NA
CDR3 DNA: TGTGCCAGCTCACCATCAGGGGGCAGTCAGCCCCAGCATTTT
CDR3 protein: CASSPSGGSQPQHF

V gene: TRBV28
J gene: TRBJ1-5
D gene: NA
clone size: NA
CDR3 DNA: TGTGCCAGCTGTGAGGTAGGCAATCAGCCCCAGCATTTT
CDR3 protein: CASCEVGNQPQHF

V gene: TRBV7-2
J gene: TRBJ1-1
D gene: NA
clone size: NA
CDR3 DNA: TGTGCCAGCAGCTTACAGGGTGCAAGTGAAGCTTTCTTT
CDR3 protein: CASSLQGASEAFF

V gene: TRBV10-2
J gene: TRBJ2-7
D gene: NA
clone size: NA
CDR3 DNA: TGCGCCAGCAGTGGGCCGCCGGGAGCTCCAGAGGAGCAGTACTTC
CDR3 protein: CASSGPPGAPEEQYF

V gene: TRBV11-2
J gene: TRBJ2-5
D gene: TRBD2
clone size: NA
CDR3 DNA: TGTGCCAGCAGCCCACGAAAGACTAGCGGGAGGGAAGAGACCCAGTACTTC
CDR3 protein: CASSPRKTSGREETQYF

V gene: TRBV9
J gene: TRBJ2-4
D gene: TRBD2
clone size: NA
CDR3 DNA: TGTGCCAGCAGCGCTACGACTAGCGCGCCGATTCAGTACTTC
CDR3 protein: CASSATTSAPIQYF

V gene: TRBV5-1
J gene: TRBJ2-7
D gene: NA
clone size: NA
CDR3 DNA: TGCGCCAGCAGCTTGGCCTCCGGGGGTAGTTACGAGCAGTACTTC
CDR3 protein: CASSLASGGSYEQYF

V gene: TRBV10-3
J gene: TRBJ2-1
D gene: TRBD2
clone size: NA
CDR3 DNA: TGTGCCATCAGTGACCAGCTGAGGAGCGGGAGAGGGGATGAGCAGTTCTTC
CDR3 protein: CAISDQLRSGRGDEQFF

V gene: TRBV18
J gene: TRBJ1-1
D gene: TRBD1
clone size: NA
CDR3 DNA: TGTGCCAGCTCACCACAGGGGGCTGACACTGAAGCTTTCTTT
CDR3 protein: CASSPQGADTEAFF

V gene: TRBV7-3
J gene: TRBJ2-3
D gene: TRBD1
clone size: once
CDR3 DNA: TGTGCCAGCAGCTTATTAGGACAGGGTAGCACAGATACGCAGTATTTT
CDR3 protein: CASSLLGQGSTDTQYF

V gene: TRBV19
J gene: TRBJ1-2
D gene: TRBD1
clone size: NA
CDR3 DNA: TGTGCCAGTAGCGAGGGACAGGGCGGTGGCTACACCTTC
CDR3 protein: CASSEGQGGGYTF

V gene: TRBV7-9
J gene: TRBJ2-1
D gene: NA
clone size: NA
CDR3 DNA: TGTGCCAGCAGCCCCCCTCTTTCTCGCTCCTACAATGAGCAGTTCTTC
CDR3 protein: CASSPPLSRSYNEQFF

V gene: TRBV5-6
J gene: TRBJ2-3
D gene: NA
clone size: NA
CDR3 DNA: TGTGCCAGCAGCTTGCGGGGGAGCACAGATACGCAGTATTTT
CDR3 protein: CASSLRGSTDTQYF

V gene: TRBV9
J gene: TRBJ2-1
D gene: NA
clone size: NA
CDR3 DNA: TGTGCCAGCAGCGTAGATGGGAGTTACAATGAGCAGTTCTTC
CDR3 protein: CASSVDGSYNEQFF